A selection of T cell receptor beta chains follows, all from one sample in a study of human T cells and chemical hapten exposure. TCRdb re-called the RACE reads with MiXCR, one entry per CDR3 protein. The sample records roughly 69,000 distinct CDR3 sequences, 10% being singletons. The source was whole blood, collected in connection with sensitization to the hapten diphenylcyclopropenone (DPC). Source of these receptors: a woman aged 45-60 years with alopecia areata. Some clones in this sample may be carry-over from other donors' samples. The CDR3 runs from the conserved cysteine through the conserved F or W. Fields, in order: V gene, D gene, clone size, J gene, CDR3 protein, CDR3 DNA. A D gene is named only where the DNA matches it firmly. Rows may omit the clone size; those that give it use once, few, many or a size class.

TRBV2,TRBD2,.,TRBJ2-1,CASSEGLAGGAWNEQFF,TGTGCCAGCAGTGAAGGACTAGCGGGAGGGGCGTGGAATGAGCAGTTCTTC
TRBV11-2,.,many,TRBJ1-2,CASSLARGGGGSYGYTF,TGTGCCAGCAGCTTAGCCCGTGGGGGCGGGGGAAGCTATGGCTACACCTTC
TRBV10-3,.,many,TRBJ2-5,CAISDPVGGRETQYF,TGTGCCATCAGTGACCCGGTAGGCGGGCGAGAGACCCAGTACTTC
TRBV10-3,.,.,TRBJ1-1,CAISEWTEAFF,TGTGCCATCAGTGAGTGGACTGAAGCTTTCTTT
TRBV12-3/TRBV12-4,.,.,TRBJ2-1,CASSLVMGPSGEFF,TGTGCCAGCAGTTTAGTAATGGGTCCGTCCGGCGAGTTCTTC
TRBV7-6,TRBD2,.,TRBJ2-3,CASSSSGVPTDTQYF,TGTGCCAGCAGCTCTAGCGGAGTTCCGACAGATACGCAGTATTTT
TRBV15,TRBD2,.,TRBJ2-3,CATGTSGGFTDTQYF,TGTGCCACCGGGACTAGCGGGGGGTTCACAGATACGCAGTATTTT
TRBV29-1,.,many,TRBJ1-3,CSVGSGTSGNTIYF,TGCAGCGTTGGCTCTGGAACTTCTGGAAACACCATATATTTT
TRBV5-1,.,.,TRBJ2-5,CASSLEGVRETQYF,TGCGCCAGCAGCTTGGAGGGAGTTCGCGAGACCCAGTACTTC
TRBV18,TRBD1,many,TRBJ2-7,CASSPNAGQGFYEQYF,TGTGCCAGCTCACCTAATGCGGGACAGGGTTTTTACGAGCAGTACTTC
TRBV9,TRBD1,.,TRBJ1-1,CASSFRTGEAFF,TGTGCCAGCAGCTTCCGGACAGGGGAAGCTTTCTTT
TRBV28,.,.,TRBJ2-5,CASSFQGSGQETQYF,TGTGCCAGCAGTTTTCAGGGGTCGGGCCAAGAGACCCAGTACTTC
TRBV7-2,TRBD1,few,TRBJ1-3,CASSATGGGNTIYF,TGTGCCAGCAGCGCCACAGGGGGTGGAAACACCATATATTTT
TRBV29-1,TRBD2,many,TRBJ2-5,CSVAAGGNRETQYF,TGCAGCGTTGCTGCGGGAGGGAATCGGGAGACCCAGTACTTC
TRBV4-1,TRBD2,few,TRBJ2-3,CASSQVASLLAGERDTQYF,TGCGCCAGCAGCCAAGTCGCCTCTCTACTAGCGGGAGAACGAGATACGCAGTATTTT
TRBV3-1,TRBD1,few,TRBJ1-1,CASSQNRGTEAFF,TGTGCCAGCAGCCAAAACAGGGGAACTGAAGCTTTCTTT
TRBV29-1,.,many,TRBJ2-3,CSVEVGADTQYF,TGCAGCGTTGAAGTGGGGGCAGATACGCAGTATTTT
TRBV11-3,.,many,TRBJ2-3,CASSPWRTTDTQYF,TGTGCCAGCAGCCCTTGGCGGACCACAGATACGCAGTATTTT
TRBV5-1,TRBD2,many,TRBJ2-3,CASSSGLAGGTSSSTDTQYF,TGCGCCAGCAGCTCGGGACTAGCGGGAGGGACGTCCTCTAGCACAGATACGCAGTATTTT
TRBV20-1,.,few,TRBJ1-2,CSAREEPAGYGYTF,TGCAGTGCTAGAGAGGAACCCGCTGGCTATGGCTACACCTTC
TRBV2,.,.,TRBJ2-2,CASSGGLGGTGELFF,TGTGCCAGCAGTGGAGGACTTGGGGGCACCGGGGAGCTGTTTTTT
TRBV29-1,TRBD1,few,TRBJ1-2,CSVEMGDSPGYTF,TGCAGCGTTGAAATGGGGGACAGCCCTGGCTACACCTTC
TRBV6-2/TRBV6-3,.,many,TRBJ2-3,CASSYVGDTQYF,TGTGCCAGCAGTTACGTCGGAGATACGCAGTATTTT
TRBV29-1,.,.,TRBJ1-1,CSVRHMNTEAFF,TGCAGCGTACGGCACATGAACACTGAAGCTTTCTTT
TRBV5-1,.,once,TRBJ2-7,CASSHGRDYEQYF,TGCGCCAGCAGCCACGGGAGAGACTACGAGCAGTACTTC
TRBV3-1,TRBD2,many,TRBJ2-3,CASSQGLAGGTDTQYF,TGTGCCAGCAGCCAAGGACTAGCGGGAGGTACAGATACGCAGTATTTT
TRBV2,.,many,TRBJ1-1,CASETGTTEAFF,TGTGCCAGTGAAACAGGGACCACTGAAGCTTTCTTT
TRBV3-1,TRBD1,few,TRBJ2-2,CASSLGTGGRSGELFF,TGTGCCAGCAGCCTCGGGACAGGGGGCCGTAGCGGGGAGCTGTTTTTT
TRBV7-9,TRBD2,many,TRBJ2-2,CASRQIAGGQNGELFF,TGTGCCAGCCGTCAGATAGCGGGAGGGCAAAACGGGGAGCTGTTTTTT
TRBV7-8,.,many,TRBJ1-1,CASSLGTITEAFF,TGTGCCAGCAGCTTAGGGACCATCACTGAAGCTTTCTTT
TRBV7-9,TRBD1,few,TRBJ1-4,CASSPTPGQGNEKLFF,TGTGCCAGCAGTCCTACTCCGGGACAGGGGAATGAAAAACTGTTTTTT
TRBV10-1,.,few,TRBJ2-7,CASSQSGTYEQYF,TGCGCCAGCAGCCAGTCCGGCACCTACGAGCAGTACTTC
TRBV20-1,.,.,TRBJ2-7,CSAPSTYEQYF,TGCAGTGCTCCGAGTACCTACGAGCAGTACTTC
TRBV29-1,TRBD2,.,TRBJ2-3,CSVLLLAERPDTQYF,TGCAGCGTCCTGCTACTAGCGGAGAGACCAGATACGCAGTATTTT
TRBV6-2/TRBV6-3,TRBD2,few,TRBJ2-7,CASSRSGRPPGEQYF,TGTGCCAGCAGTAGAAGCGGGAGGCCGCCGGGAGAGCAGTACTTC
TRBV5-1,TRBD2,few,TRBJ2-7,CASSEGLAGVYEQYF,TGCGCCAGCAGCGAGGGACTAGCGGGAGTATACGAGCAGTACTTC
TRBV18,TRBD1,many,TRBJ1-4,CASSLNSGGLDEKLFF,TGTGCCAGCTCCCTGAATTCAGGGGGCTTGGATGAAAAACTGTTTTTT
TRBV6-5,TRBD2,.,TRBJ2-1,CASKGPTSGVSYNEQFF,TGTGCCAGCAAAGGACCAACTAGCGGGGTTTCCTACAATGAGCAGTTCTTC
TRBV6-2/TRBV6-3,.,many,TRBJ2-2,CASKVPGELFF,TGTGCCAGCAAGGTCCCCGGGGAGCTGTTTTTT
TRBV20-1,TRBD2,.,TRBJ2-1,CSAPTSGRFNEQFF,TGCAGTGCTCCGACTAGCGGGAGATTCAATGAGCAGTTCTTC
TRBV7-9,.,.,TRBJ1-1,CASSLGNIGTNLEAFF,TGTGCCAGCAGCTTAGGTAATATCGGGACAAACCTTGAAGCTTTCTTT
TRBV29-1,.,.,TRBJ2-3,CSARAPDASTDTQYF,TGCAGCGCGCGGGCTCCGGATGCCAGCACAGATACGCAGTATTTT
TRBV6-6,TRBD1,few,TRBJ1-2,CASSYSGGGGNYGYTF,TGTGCCAGCAGTTACTCAGGAGGGGGCGGAAACTATGGCTACACCTTC
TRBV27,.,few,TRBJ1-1,CASSSGRYTEAFF,TGTGCCAGCAGTTCAGGGCGATACACTGAAGCTTTCTTT
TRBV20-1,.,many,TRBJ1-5,CSARNSSYSNQPQHF,TGCAGTGCTAGAAATTCAAGTTATAGCAATCAGCCCCAGCATTTT
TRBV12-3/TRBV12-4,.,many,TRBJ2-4,CASRGGNIQYF,TGTGCCAGCAGGGGGGGAAACATTCAGTACTTC
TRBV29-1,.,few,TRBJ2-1,CSVDPGRSYNEQFF,TGCAGCGTTGACCCGGGGCGCTCCTACAATGAGCAGTTCTTC
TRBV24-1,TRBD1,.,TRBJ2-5,CATSDSSGQGAPWETQYF,TGTGCCACCAGTGATTCATCGGGACAGGGGGCGCCGTGGGAGACCCAGTACTTC
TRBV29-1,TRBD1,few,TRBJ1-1,CSVVGTENTEAFF,TGCAGCGTGGTTGGGACAGAGAACACTGAAGCTTTCTTT
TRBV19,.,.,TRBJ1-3,CASSPGNTIYF,TGTGCCAGTAGCCCTGGAAACACCATATATTTT
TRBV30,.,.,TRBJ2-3,CAWSVGSRTDTQYF,TGTGCCTGGAGTGTAGGCAGCCGCACAGATACGCAGTATTTT